The following is a TCR beta chain sequence with its context. Each CDR3 protein gets one entry after TCRdb re-called the 5' RACE reads with MiXCR. The sample carries hundreds of thousands of distinct CDR3 sequences, roughly a fifth recorded once. V was clipped by 0 bases and J by 9 bases, with 12 bases between them. Germline CDR1 is SGDLS and CDR2 is YYNGEE. The CDR3 covers 13 residues. The sample originates from a study of T cells after yellow fever vaccination. The clonotype was recovered from a man aged 18 to 29 who received the YFV17D yellow fever vaccine. The specimen was PBMCs, collected 21 days after the first yellow fever vaccination. This chain connects TRBV9 to TRBJ1-1, with D possibly matching TRBD1 (5 bases). The CDR3: CASSVGWGSQAFF. CDR3 bases: TGTGCCAGCAGCGTAGGATGGGGGTCACAAGCTTTCTTT.